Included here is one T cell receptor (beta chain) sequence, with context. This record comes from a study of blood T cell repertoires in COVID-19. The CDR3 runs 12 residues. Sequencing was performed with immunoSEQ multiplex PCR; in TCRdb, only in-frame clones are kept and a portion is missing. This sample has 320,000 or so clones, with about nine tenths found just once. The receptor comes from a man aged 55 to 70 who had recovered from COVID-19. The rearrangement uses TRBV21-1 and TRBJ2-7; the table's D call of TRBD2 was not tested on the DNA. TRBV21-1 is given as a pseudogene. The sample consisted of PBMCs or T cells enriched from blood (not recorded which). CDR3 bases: TGTGCCAGCACCGCGGGGGGCTACGAGCAGTACTTC. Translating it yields CASTAGGYEQYF.